This TCR beta chain was captured in a study of control samples from healthy donors and cancer patients. Method: immunoSEQ multiplex PCR; TCRdb's copy keeps in-frame clones and lacks some. The table includes 130,000 or so clones, roughly 90% detected once. V shed 5 bases and J 4 bases; nucleotides not matched to a gene: 5. The CDR3 has 14 amino acids. CDR1 and CDR2 (germline): SEHNR, FQNEAQ (reference sequence). The TCR originated in a man aged 45 to 65 in good health. The chain is built from TRBV7-9 and TRBJ2-7; TRBD1 matches 10 bases. The sample consisted of blood. CDR3 in amino acids: CASSPWTGGYEQYF. In DNA form, the CDR3 reads TGTGCCAGCAGCCCCTGGACAGGGGGTTACGAGCAGTACTTC.